The sequence of this TCR beta chain was determined in a study of blood T cell repertoires in COVID-19. In the study overall: The study drew acute and convalescent COVID-19 samples from the United States, Italy and Spain.

The V and J ends lost 6 bases and 5 bases, in that order; junction bases with no gene match: 11. There are 14 residues in the CDR3. Germline CDR1 SQVTM, CDR2 ANQGSEA. Method: immunoSEQ multiplex PCR; TCRdb's copy keeps in-frame clones and lacks some. This table holds 160,000 or so clones, 80% to 90% found once. This TCR was recovered from a human donor in a cohort sampled during active COVID-19. V gene TRBV29-1 combines with J gene TRBJ2-5; 8 bases are a match to TRBD2. Sequencing was carried out using peripheral blood. The CDR3 region is CSVPWAGGLETQYF. DNA of the CDR3: TGCAGCGTCCCCTGGGCGGGGGGCCTCGAGACCCAGTACTTC.